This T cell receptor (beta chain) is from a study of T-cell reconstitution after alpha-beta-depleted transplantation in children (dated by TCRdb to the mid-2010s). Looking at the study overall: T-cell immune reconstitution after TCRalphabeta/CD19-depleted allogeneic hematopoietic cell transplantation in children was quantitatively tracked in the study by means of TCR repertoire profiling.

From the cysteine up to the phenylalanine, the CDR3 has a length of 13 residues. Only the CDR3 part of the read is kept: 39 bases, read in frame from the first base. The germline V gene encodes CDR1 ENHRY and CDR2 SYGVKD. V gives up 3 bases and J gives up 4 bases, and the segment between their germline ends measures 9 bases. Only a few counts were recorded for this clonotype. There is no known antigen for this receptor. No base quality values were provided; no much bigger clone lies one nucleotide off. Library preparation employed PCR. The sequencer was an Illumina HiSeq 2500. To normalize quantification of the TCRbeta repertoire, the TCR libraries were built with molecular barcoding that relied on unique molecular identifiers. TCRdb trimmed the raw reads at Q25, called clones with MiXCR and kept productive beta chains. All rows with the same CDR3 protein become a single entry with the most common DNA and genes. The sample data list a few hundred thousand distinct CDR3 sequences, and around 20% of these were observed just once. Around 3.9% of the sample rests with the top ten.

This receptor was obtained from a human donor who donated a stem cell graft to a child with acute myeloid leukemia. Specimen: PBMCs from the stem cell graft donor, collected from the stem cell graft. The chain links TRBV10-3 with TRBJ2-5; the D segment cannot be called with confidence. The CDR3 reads CAISDGVLETQYF. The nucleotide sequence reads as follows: TGTGCCATCAGTGATGGGGTCCTAGAGACCCAGTACTTC.